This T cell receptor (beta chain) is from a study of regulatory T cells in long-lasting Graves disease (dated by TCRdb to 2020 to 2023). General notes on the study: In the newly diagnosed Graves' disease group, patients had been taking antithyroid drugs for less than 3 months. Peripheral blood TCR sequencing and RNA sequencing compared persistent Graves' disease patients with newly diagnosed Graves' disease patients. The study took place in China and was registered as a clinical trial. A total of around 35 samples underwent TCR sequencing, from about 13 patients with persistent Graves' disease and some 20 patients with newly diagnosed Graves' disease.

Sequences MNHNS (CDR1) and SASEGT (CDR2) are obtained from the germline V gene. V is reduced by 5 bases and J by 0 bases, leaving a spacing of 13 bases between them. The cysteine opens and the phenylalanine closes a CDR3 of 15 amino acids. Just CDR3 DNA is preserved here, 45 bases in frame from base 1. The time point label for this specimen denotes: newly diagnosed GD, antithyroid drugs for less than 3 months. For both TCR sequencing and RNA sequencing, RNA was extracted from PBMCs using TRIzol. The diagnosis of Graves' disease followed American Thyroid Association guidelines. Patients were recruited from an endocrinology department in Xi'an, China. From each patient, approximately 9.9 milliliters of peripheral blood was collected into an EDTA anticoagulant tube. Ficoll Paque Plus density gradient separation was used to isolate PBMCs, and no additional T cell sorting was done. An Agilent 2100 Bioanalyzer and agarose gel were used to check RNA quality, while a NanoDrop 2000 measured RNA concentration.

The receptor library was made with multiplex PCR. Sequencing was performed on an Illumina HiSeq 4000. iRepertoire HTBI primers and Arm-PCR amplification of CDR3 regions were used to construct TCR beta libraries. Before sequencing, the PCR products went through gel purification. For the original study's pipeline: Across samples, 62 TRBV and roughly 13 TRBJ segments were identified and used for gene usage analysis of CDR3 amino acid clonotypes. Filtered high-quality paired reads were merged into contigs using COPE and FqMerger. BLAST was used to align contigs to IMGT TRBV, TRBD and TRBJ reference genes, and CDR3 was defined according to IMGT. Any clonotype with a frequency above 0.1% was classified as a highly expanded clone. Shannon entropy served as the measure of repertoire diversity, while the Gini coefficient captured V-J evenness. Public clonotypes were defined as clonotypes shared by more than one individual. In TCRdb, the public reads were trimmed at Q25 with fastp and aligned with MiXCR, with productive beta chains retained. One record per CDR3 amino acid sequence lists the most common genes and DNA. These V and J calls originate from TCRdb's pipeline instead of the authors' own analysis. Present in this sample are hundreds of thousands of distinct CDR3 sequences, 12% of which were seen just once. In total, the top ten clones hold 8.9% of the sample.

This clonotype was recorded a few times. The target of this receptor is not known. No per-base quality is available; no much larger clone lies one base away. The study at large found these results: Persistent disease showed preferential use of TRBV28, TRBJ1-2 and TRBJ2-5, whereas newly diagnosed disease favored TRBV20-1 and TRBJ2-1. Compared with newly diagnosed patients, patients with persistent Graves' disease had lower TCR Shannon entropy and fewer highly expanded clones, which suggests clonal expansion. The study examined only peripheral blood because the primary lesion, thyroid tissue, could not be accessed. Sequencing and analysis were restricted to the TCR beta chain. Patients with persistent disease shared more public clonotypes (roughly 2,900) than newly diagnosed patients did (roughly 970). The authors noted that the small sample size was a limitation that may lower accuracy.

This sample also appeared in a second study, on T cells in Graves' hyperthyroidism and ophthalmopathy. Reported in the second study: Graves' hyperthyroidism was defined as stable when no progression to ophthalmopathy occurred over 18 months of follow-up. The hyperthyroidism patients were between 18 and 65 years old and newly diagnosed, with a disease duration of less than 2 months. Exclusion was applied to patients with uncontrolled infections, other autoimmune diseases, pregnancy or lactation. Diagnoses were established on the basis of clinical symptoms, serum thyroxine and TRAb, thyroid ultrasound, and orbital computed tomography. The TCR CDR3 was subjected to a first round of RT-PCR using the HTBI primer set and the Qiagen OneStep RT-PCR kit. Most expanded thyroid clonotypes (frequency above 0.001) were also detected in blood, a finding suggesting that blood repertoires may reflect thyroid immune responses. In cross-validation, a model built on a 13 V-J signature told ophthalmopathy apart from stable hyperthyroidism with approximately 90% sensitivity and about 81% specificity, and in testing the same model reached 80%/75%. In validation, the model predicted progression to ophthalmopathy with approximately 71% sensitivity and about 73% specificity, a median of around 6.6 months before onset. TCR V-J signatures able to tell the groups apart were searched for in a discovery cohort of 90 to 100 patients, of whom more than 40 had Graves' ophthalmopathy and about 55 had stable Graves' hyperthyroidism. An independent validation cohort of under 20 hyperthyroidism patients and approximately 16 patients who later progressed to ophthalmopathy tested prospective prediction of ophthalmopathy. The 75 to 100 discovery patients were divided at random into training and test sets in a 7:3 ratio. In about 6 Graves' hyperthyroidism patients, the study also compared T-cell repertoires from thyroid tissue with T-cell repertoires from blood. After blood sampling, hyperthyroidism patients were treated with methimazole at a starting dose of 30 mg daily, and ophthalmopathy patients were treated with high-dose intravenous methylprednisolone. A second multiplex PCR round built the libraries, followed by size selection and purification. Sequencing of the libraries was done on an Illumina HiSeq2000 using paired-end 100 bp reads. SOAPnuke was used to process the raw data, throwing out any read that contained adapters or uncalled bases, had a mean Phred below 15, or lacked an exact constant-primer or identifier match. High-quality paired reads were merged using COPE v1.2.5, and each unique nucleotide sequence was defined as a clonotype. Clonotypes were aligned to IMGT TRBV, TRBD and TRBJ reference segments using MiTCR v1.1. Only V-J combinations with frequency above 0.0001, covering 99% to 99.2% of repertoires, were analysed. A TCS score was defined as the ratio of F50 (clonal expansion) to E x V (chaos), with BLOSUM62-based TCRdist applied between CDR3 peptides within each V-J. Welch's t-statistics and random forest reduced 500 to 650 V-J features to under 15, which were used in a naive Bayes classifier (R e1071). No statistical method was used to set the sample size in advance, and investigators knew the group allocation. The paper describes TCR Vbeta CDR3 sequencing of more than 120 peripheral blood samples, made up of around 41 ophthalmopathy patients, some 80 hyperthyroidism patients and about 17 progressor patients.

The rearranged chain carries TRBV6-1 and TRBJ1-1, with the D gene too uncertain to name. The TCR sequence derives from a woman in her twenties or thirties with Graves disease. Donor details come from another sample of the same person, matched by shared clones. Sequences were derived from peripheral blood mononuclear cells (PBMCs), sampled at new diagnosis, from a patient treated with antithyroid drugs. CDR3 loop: CASSRDLKLNTEAFF. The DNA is TGTGCCAGCAGTCGCGACTTGAAGTTGAACACTGAAGCTTTCTTT.